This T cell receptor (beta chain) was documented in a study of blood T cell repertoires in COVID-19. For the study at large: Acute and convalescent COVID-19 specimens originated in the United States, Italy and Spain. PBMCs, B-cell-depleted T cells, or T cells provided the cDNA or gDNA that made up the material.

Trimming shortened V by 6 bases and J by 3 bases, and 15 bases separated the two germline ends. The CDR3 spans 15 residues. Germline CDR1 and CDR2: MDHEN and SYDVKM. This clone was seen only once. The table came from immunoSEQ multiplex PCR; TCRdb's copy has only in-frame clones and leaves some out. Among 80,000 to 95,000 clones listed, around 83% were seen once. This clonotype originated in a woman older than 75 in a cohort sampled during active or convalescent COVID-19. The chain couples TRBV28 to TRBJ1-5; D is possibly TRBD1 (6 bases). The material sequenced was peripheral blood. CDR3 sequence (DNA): TGTGCCAGCAGACTAGGGCAGGGGTACAATCAGCCCCAGCATTTT. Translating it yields CASRLGQGYNQPQHF.